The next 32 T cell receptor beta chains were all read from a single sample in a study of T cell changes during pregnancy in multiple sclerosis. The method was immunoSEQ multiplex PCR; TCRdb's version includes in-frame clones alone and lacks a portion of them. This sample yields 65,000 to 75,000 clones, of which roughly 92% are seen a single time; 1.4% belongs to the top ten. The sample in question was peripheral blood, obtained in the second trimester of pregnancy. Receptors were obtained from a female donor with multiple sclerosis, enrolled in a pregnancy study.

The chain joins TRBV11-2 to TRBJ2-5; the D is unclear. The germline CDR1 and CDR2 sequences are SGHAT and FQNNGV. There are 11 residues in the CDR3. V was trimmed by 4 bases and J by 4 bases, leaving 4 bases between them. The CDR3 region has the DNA TGTGCCAGCAGCTCTCGAGAGACCCAGTACTTC. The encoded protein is CASSSRETQYF.

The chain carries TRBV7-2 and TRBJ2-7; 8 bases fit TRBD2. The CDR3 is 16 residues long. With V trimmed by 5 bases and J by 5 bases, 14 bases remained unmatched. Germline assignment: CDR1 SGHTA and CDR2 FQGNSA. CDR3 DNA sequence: TGTGCCAGCAGCCCCTTACCGGGACTAGTAGTCCACGAGCAGTACTTC. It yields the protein CASSPLPGLVVHEQYF. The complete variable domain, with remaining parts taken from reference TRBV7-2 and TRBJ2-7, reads GAGVSQSPSNKVTEKGKDVELRCDPISGHTALYWYRQSLGQGLEFLIYFQGNSAPDKSGLPSDRFSAERTGGSVSTLTIQRTQQEDSAVYLCASSPLPGLVVHEQYFGPGTRLTVT.

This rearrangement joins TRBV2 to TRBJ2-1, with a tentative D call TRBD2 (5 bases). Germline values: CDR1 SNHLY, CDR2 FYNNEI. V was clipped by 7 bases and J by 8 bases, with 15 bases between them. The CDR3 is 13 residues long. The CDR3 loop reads CASNSGLGHEQFF. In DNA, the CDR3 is TGTGCCAGCAACTCGGGATTAGGGCATGAGCAGTTCTTC.

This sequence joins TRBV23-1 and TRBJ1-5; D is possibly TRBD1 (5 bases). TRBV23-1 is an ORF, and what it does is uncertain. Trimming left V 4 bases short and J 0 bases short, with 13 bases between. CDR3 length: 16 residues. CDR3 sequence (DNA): TGCGCCAGCAGTCTCCCCGGGGGATATAGCAATCAGCCCCAGCATTTT. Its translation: CASSLPGGYSNQPQHF.

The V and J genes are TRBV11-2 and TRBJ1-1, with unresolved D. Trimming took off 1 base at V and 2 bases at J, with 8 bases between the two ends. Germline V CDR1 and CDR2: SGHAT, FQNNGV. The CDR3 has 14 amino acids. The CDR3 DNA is TGTGCCAGCAGCTTAGGACATACCAACACTGAAGCTTTCTTT. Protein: CASSLGHTNTEAFF.

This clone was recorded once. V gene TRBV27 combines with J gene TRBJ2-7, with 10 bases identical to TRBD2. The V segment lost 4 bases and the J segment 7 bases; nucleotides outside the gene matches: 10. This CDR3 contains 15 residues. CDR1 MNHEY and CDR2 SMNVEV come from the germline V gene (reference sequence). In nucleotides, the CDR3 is TGTGCCAGCAGTTCCCCCAGCGGGGGGGCCATTGAGCAGTACTTC. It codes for CASSSPSGGAIEQYF.

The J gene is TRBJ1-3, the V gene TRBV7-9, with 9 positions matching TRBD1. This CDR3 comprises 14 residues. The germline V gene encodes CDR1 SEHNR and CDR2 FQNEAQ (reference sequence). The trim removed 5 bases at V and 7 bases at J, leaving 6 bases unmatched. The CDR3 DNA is TGTGCCAGCAGCCGCTTACAGGGGGCGAACACCATATATTTT. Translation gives CASSRLQGANTIYF.

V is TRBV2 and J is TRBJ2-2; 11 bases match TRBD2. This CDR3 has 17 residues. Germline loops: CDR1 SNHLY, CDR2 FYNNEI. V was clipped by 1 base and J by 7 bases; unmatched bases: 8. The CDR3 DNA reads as TGTGCCAGCAGTGAAGGAACACTAGCGGGAGCGGGCGGGGAGCTGTTTTTT. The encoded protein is CASSEGTLAGAGGELFF.

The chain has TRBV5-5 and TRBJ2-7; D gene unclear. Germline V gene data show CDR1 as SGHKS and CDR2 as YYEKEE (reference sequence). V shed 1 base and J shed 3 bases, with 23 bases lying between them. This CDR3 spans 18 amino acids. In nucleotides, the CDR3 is TGTGCCAGCAGCTTGCAATCCTTTGGCCCCGTAATCCACTACGAGCAGTACTTC. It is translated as CASSLQSFGPVIHYEQYF.

CDR3 in amino acids: CASSPRVSRAGPKTGELFF. The CDR3 DNA sequence: TGTGCCAGCAGCCCCCGGGTCAGCCGGGCGGGACCCAAAACCGGGGAGCTGTTTTTT. This chain uses TRBV7-6 with TRBJ2-2; possibly TRBD2 for D (6 bases). Trimming cost V 5 bases and J 5 bases, with 27 bases left between them. Germline CDR1 SGHVS, CDR2 FNYEAQ. CDR3 length equals 19 residues.

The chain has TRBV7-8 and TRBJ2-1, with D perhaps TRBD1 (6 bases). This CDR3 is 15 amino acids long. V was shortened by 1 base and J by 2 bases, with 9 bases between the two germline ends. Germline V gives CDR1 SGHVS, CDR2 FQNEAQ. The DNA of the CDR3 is TGTGCCAGCAGCTTAGAAGGGGGAACCTACAATGAGCAGTTCTTC. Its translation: CASSLEGGTYNEQFF.

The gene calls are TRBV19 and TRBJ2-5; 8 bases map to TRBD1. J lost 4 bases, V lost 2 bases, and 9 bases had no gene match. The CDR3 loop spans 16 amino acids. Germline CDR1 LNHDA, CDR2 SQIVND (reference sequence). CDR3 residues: CASSIWSGGSVETQYF. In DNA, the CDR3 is TGTGCCAGTAGTATATGGTCAGGGGGCTCGGTAGAGACCCAGTACTTC.

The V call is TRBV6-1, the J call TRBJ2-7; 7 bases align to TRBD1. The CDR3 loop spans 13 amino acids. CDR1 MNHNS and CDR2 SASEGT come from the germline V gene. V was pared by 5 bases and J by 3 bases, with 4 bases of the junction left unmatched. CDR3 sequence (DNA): TGTGCCAGCAGTTCCCACAGGGGCTACGAGCAGTACTTC. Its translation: CASSSHRGYEQYF.

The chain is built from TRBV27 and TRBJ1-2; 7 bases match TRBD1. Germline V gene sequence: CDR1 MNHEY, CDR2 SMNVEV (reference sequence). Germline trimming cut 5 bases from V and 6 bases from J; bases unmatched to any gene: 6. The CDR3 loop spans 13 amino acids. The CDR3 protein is CASSAYRGDGYTF. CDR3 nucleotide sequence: TGTGCCAGCAGTGCTTACAGGGGTGATGGCTACACCTTC.

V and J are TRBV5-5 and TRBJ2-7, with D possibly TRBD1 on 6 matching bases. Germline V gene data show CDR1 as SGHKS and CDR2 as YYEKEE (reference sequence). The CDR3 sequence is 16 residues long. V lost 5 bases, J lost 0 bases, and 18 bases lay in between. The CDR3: CASRNSMTGSSYEQYF. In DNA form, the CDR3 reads TGTGCCAGCAGAAACAGCATGACAGGATCCTCCTACGAGCAGTACTTC.

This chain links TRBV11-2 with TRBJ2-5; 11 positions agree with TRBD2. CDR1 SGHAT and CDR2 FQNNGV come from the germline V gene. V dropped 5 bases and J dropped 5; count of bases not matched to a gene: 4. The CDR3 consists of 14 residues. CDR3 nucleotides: TGTGCCAGCAGCACCGGGACTAGCGGCGAGACCCAGTACTTC. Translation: CASSTGTSGETQYF.

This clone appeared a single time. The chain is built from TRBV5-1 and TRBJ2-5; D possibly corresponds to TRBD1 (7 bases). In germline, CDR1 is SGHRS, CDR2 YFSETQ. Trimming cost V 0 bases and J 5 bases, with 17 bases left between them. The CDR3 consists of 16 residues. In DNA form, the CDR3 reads TGCGCCAGCAGCTTGGGGTATGGAGGGGGCTCGGAGACCCAGTACTTC. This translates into CASSLGYGGGSETQYF.

The CDR3 sequence: CASSQTSAGGRIEQFF. As DNA, the CDR3 is TGCGCCAGCAGCCAGACCTCAGCGGGGGGGCGAATTGAGCAGTTCTTC. The V gene is TRBV4-3, the J gene TRBJ2-1; TRBD2 matches at 10 bases. This CDR3 comprises 16 residues. The V gene end was trimmed by 3 bases and the J gene end by 9 bases; junction bases not matched to a gene: 11. The germline V gene has CDR1 LGHNA and CDR2 YSLEER.

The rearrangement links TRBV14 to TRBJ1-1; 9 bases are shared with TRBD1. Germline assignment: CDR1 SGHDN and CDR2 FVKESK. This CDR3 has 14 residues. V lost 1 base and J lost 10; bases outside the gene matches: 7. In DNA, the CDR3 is TGTGCCAGCAGCCAAGTAACAGGGGGCCTAGGAGCTTTCTTT. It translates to CASSQVTGGLGAFF.

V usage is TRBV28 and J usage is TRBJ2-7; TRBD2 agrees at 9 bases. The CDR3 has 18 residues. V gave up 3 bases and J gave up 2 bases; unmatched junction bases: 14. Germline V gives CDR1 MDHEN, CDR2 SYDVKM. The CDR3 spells CASSFLGGRAKSTYEQYF. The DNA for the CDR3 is TGTGCCAGCAGTTTTTTGGGCGGGAGGGCCAAAAGTACCTACGAGCAGTACTTC.

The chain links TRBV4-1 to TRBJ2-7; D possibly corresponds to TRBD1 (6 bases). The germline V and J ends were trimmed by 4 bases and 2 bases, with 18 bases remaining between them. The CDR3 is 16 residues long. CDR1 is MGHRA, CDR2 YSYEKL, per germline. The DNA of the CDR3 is TGCGCCAGCAGCCGCAAGGAAACGGACAGTACCTACGAGCAGTACTTC. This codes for CASSRKETDSTYEQYF.

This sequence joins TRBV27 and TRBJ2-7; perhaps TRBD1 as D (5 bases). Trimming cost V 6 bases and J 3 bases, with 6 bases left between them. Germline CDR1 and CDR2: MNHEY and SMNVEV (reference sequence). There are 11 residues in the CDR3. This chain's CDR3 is CASRDSYEQYF. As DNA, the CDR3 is TGTGCCAGCAGAGACAGCTACGAGCAGTACTTC.

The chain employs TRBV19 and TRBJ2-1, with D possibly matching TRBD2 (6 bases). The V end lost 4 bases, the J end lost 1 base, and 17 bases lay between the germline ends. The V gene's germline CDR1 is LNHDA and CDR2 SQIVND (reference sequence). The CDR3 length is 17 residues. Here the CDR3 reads CASSRDGTPDSYNEQFF. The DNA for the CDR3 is TGTGCCAGTAGTAGGGACGGGACTCCCGATTCCTACAATGAGCAGTTCTTC. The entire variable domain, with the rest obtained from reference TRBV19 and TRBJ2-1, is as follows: DGGITQSPKYLFRKEGQNVTLSCEQNLNHDAMYWYRQDPGQGLRLIYYSQIVNDFQKGDIAEGYSVSREKKESFPLTVTSAQKNPTAFYLCASSRDGTPDSYNEQFFGPGTRLTVL.

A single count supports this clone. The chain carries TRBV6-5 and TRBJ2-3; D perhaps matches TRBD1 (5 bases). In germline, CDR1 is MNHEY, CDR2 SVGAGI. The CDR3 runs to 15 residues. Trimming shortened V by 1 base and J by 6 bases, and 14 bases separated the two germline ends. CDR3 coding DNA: TGTGCCAGCAGTTACTATAGGGGTCTGGCGGATACGCAGTATTTT. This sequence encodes CASSYYRGLADTQYF.

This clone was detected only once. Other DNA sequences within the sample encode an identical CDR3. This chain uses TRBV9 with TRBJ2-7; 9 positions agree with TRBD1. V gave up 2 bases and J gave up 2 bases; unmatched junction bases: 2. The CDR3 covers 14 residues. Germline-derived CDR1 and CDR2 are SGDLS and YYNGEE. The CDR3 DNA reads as TGTGCCAGCAGCGTTGGGACAGGGACCTACGAGCAGTACTTC. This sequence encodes CASSVGTGTYEQYF.

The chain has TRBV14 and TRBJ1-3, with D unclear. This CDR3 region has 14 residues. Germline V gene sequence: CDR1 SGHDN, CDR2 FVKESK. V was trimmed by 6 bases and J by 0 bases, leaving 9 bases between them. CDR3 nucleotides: TGTGCCAGCAGGCCCTATTCCTCTGGAAACACCATATATTTT. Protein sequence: CASRPYSSGNTIYF.

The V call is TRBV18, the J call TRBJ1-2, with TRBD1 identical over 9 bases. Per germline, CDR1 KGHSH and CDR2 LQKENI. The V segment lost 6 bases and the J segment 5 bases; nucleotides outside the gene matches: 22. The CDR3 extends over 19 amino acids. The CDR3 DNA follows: TGTGCCAGCTCGGAAGGGGACAGGGTGATCGGGGGGACCAATTATGGCTACACCTTC. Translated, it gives CASSEGDRVIGGTNYGYTF.

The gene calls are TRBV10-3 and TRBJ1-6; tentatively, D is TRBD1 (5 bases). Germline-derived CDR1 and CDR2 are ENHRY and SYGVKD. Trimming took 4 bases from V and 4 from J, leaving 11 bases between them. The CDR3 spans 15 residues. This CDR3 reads CAISVQGSYNSPLHF. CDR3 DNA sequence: TGTGCCATCAGTGTTCAGGGTTCATATAATTCACCCCTCCACTTT.

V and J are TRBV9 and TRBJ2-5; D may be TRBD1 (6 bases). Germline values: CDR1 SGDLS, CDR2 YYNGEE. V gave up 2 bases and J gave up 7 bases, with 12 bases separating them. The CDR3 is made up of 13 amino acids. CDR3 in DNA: TGTGCCAGCAGCGTCGGACAGACGGGGACCCAGTACTTC. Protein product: CASSVGQTGTQYF.

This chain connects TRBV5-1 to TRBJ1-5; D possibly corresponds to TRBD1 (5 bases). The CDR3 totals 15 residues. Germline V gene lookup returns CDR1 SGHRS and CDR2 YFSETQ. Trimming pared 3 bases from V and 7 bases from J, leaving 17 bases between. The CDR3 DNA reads TGCGCCAGCAGCTGGACAACCGGAGGGGAACAGCCCCAGCATTTT. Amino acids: CASSWTTGGEQPQHF.

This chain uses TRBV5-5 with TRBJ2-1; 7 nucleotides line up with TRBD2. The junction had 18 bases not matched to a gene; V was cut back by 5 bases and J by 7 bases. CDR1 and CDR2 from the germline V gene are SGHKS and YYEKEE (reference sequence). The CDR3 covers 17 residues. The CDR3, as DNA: TGTGCCAGCAGGGCCCGCGAGTGGCGGGAGATGAGGAATGAGCAGTTCTTC. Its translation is CASRAREWREMRNEQFF.

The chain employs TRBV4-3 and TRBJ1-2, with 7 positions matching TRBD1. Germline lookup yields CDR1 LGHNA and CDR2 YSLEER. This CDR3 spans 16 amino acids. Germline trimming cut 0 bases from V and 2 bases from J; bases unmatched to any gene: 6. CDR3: CASSQDQGGRNYGYTF. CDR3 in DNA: TGCGCCAGCAGCCAAGATCAGGGGGGCCGGAACTATGGCTACACCTTC.